The 14 T cell receptor beta chains below were found in one sample sequenced in a study of blood T cell repertoires in COVID-19. Clones were read by immunoSEQ multiplex PCR, and TCRdb kept only the in-frame ones, dropping some. The table lists a few hundred thousand clones, 86% of them singletons, with approximately 3% in the top ten. The sequenced material came from peripheral blood. The receptors shown here come from a woman in her thirties with active or convalescent COVID-19.

The J gene is TRBJ1-1, the V gene TRBV27, with D possibly being TRBD1 (6 bases). Germline CDR1 reads MNHEY; CDR2 reads SMNVEV (reference sequence). The CDR3 is 14 residues long. V was shortened by 5 bases and J by 6 bases, with 16 bases between the two germline ends. In nucleotides, the CDR3 is TGTGCCAGCAGTCAGGGGCGGCCCTACCCTGAAGCTTTCTTT. Amino acid sequence: CASSQGRPYPEAFF.

The CDR3 spells CASSLAGGLGYGYTF. The CDR3 DNA reads TGTGCCAGCAGCTTAGCGGGGGGGTTAGGTTATGGCTACACCTTC. The J gene is TRBJ1-2, the V gene TRBV7-2; possibly TRBD1 for D (5 bases). The CDR3 covers 15 residues. The V end lost 0 bases, the J end lost 5 bases, and 13 bases lay between the germline ends. Germline CDR1 and CDR2: SGHTA and FQGNSA.

The chain has TRBV14 and TRBJ1-1; 8 positions match TRBD1. The length of the CDR3 is 14 residues. Germline V gene data show CDR1 as SGHDN and CDR2 as FVKESK. J was trimmed by 4 bases and V by 4 bases; bases with no gene match: 5. The CDR3 DNA sequence: TGTGCCAGCAGCCCCCGGACAGGGATCACTGAAGCTTTCTTT. As protein: CASSPRTGITEAFF.

For the CDR3, the DNA is TGTGCCAGCAGGGCCCAGGGGGCCGGTACTGAAGCTTTCTTT. Translation: CASRAQGAGTEAFF. The V call is TRBV6-5, the J call TRBJ1-1; the match to TRBD1 covers 8 bases. The CDR3 loop spans 14 amino acids. V lost 6 bases to trimming and J lost 5 bases; unmatched junction nucleotides: 8. The germline V gene has CDR1 MNHEY and CDR2 SVGAGI.

In nucleotides, the CDR3 is TGCGCCAGCAGCACACGGGACAGGGGGCGGGAGACCCAGTACTTC. Protein product: CASSTRDRGRETQYF. This sequence joins TRBV5-1 and TRBJ2-5; 12 positions match TRBD1. Germline loops: CDR1 SGHRS, CDR2 YFSETQ. V shed 4 bases and J 5 bases; nucleotides not matched to a gene: 6. The CDR3 totals 15 residues.

The chain is built from TRBV3-1 (or the pseudogene TRBV3-2) and TRBJ1-2; 10 bases map to TRBD1. This CDR3 is built from 16 residues. The V gene end was trimmed by 0 bases and the J gene end by 0 bases; junction bases not matched to a gene: 1. Germline V gene lookup returns CDR1 LGHDT and CDR2 YNNKEL (reference sequence). CDR3 in DNA: TGTGCCAGCAGCCAAGACGGACAGGGGGCTAACTATGGCTACACCTTC. The encoded protein is CASSQDGQGANYGYTF.

This rearrangement joins TRBV9 to TRBJ1-1, with D uncertain. The length of the CDR3 is 15 residues. From germline, CDR1 is SGDLS and CDR2 YYNGEE. V lost 0 bases to trimming and J lost 3 bases, with 12 bases between them. For the CDR3, the DNA is TGTGCCAGCAGCGTAGTGGGAGAGGGTTACACTGAAGCTTTCTTT. It codes for CASSVVGEGYTEAFF.

This clone was detected a few times. V and J are TRBV4-3 and TRBJ2-7; perhaps TRBD2 as D (6 bases). Looked up from germline, CDR1 is LGHNA and CDR2 is YSLEER. Deletions cut 0 bases from V and 0 bases from J, with 9 bases between. This CDR3 is built from 15 residues. CDR3 DNA sequence: TGCGCCAGCAGCCAAGAGTACGGGAGCTCCTACGAGCAGTACTTC. Its translation: CASSQEYGSSYEQYF.

This chain connects TRBV4-3 to TRBJ2-1; maybe TRBD2 (5 bases). Between the trimmed V and J ends, which lost 3 bases and 4 bases, there was a span of 10 bases. The CDR3 length is 14 residues. Germline-derived CDR1 and CDR2 are LGHNA and YSLEER. This CDR3 reads CASSQWSGYNEQFF. In DNA form, the CDR3 reads TGCGCCAGCAGCCAGTGGTCGGGGTACAATGAGCAGTTCTTC.

The table lists this clone with a few counts. The CDR3 nucleotides read TGTGCCAGTAGTGGGACCGGGACAGGGTCCCCCTACAATGAGCAGTTCTTC. This sequence encodes CASSGTGTGSPYNEQFF. The V and J genes are TRBV19 and TRBJ2-1, with 9 bases identical to TRBD1. The CDR3 is made up of 17 amino acids. Germline CDR1 reads LNHDA; CDR2 reads SQIVND (reference sequence). V shed 5 bases and J 2 bases; nucleotides not matched to a gene: 10. Drawing the rest from reference TRBV19 and TRBJ2-1, the complete variable domain is DGGITQSPKYLFRKEGQNVTLSCEQNLNHDAMYWYRQDPGQGLRLIYYSQIVNDFQKGDIAEGYSVSREKKESFPLTVTSAQKNPTAFYLCASSGTGTGSPYNEQFFGPGTRLTVL.

The V and J genes are TRBV29-1 and TRBJ1-1; no reliable D call. Germline-derived CDR1 and CDR2 are SQVTM and ANQGSEA. The CDR3 runs 13 residues. V was trimmed by 3 bases and J by 1 base, leaving 9 bases between them. CDR3 amino acids: CSVDTAGNTEAFF. The CDR3 nucleotides read TGCAGCGTTGATACCGCAGGGAACACTGAAGCTTTCTTT.

The chain has TRBV30 and TRBJ1-2; the D is unclear. The CDR3 totals 15 residues. Trimming cost V 2 bases and J 8 bases, with 21 bases left between them. CDR1 is GTSNPN and CDR2 is SVGIG in the germline V gene (reference sequence). DNA for the CDR3: TGTGCCTGGAGTCCTAAGACATCCATTCTCGTGGGCTACACCTTC. Amino acid sequence: CAWSPKTSILVGYTF.

The chain uses TRBV7-9 and TRBJ1-1; 7 nucleotides align to TRBD1. Germline CDR1 is SEHNR and CDR2 is FQNEAQ (reference sequence). This CDR3 spans 14 amino acids. Trimming cost V 7 bases and J 2 bases; bases outside gene matches: 7. CDR3 sequence reads: CASNAGTVNTEAFF. Written as DNA, the CDR3 is TGTGCCAGCAACGCCGGGACAGTTAACACTGAAGCTTTCTTT. Full variable domain (rest looked up from reference TRBV7-9 and TRBJ1-1): DTGVSQNPRHKITKRGQNVTFRCDPISEHNRLYWYRQTLGQGPEFLTYFQNEAQLEKSRLLSDRFSAERPKGSFSTLEIQRTEQGDSAMYLCASNAGTVNTEAFFGQGTRLTVV.

CDR3 in amino acids: CASSVTGGAGYGYTF. CDR3 DNA sequence: TGTGCCAGCAGTGTTACAGGGGGCGCGGGCTATGGCTACACCTTC. The V gene is TRBV6-4, the J gene TRBJ1-2, with 9 bases lining up with TRBD1. Germline V gene data show CDR1 as MRHNA and CDR2 as SNTAGT. The CDR3 extends over 15 amino acids. The junction had 7 bases not matched to a gene; V was cut back by 4 bases and J by 4 bases.